Sequencing of this T cell receptor (beta chain) was carried out in a study of blood T cell repertoires in COVID-19. Study in general: Sources were T cells, B-cell-depleted T cells, or PBMCs; the material itself was cDNA or gDNA.

This clone appeared once. In the authors' workflow: From reference gene primer amplification, estimates of nucleated cell counts were derived. TCRdb's copy holds only in-frame clones and misses some; the assay was immunoSEQ multiplex PCR. For V, J and clone size, that table is used; D and trimming come from the DNA. This table has just over 95,000 clones, 85% to 90% appearing once. Germline loops: CDR1 PRHDT, CDR2 FYEKMQ (reference sequence). Between the trimmed V and J ends, which lost 0 bases and 4 bases, there was a span of 16 bases. The CDR3 runs to 17 residues. The sample comprised peripheral blood. V usage is TRBV13 and J usage is TRBJ1-3, with D uncertain. The receptor was derived from a human donor in a cohort sampled during active COVID-19. The CDR3 nucleotides are TGTGCCAGCAGCTTAGGGAGAGGGTCCTGGCGGGGAAACACCATATATTTT. Its protein product is CASSLGRGSWRGNTIYF.